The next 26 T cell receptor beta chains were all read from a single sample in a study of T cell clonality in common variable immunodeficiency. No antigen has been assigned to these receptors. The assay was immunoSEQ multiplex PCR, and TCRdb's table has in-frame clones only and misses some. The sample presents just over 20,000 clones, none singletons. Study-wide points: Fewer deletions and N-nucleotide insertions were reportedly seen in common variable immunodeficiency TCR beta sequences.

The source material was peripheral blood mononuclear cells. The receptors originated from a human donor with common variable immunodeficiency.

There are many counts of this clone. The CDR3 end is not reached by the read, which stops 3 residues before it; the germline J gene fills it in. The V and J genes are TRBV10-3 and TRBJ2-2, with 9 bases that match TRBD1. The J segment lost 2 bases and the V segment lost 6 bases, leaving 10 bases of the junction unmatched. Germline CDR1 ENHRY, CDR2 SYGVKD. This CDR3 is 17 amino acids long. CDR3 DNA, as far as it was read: TGTGCCATCAGGGATGACAGGGGGGAGGTTAACACCGGGGAG. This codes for CAIRDDRGEVNTGE. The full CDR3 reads CAIRDDRGEVNTGELFF.

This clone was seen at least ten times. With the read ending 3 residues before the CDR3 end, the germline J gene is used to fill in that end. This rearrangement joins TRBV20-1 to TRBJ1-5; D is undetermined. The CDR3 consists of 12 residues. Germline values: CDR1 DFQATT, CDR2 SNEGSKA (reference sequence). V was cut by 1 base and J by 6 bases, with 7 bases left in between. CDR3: CSARVYSQPQHF. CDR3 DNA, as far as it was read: TGCAGTGCTAGAGTGTATAGTCAGCCC.

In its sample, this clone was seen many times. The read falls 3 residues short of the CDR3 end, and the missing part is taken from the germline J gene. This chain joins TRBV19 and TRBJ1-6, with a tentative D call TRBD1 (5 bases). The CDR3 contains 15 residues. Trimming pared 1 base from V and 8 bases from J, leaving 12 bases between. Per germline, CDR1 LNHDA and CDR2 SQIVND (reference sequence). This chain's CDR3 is CASSIGSGRHSPLHF. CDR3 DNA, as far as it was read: TGTGCCAGTAGTATAGGTTCAGGGAGGCATTCACCC.

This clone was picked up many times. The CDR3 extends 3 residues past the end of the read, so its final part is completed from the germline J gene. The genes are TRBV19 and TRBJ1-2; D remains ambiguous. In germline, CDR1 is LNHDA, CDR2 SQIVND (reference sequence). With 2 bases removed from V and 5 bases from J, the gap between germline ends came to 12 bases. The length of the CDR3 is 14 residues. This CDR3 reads CASSIPGPGYGYTF. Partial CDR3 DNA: TGTGCCAGTAGTATACCGGGTCCTGGGTATGGC. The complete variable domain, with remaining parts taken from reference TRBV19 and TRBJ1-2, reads DGGITQSPKYLFRKEGQNVTLSCEQNLNHDAMYWYRQDPGQGLRLIYYSQIVNDFQKGDIAEGYSVSREKKESFPLTVTSAQKNPTAFYLCASSIPGPGYGYTFGSGTRLTVV.

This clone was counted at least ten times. CDR3 loop: CASRLDRVTTDTQYF. The sequenced CDR3 bases are TGTGCCAGCAGGCTGGACAGGGTAACCACAGATACG. This chain uses TRBV3-1 (or the pseudogene TRBV3-2) with TRBJ2-3, with 8 positions matching TRBD1. The read is 3 residues too short to cover the CDR3 end, so that end is filled in from the germline J gene. The germline V gene has CDR1 LGHDT and CDR2 YNNKEL (reference sequence). This CDR3 spans 15 amino acids. Germline trimming cut 6 bases from V and 2 bases from J; bases unmatched to any gene: 7.

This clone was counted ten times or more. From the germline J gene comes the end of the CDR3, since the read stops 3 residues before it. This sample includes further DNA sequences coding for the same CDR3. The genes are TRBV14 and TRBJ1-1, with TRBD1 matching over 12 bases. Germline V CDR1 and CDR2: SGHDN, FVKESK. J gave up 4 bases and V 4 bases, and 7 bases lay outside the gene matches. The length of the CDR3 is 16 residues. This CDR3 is CASSPRDRGHGTEAFF. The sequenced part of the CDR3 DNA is TGTGCCAGCAGCCCTCGGGACAGGGGGCACGGCACTGAA.

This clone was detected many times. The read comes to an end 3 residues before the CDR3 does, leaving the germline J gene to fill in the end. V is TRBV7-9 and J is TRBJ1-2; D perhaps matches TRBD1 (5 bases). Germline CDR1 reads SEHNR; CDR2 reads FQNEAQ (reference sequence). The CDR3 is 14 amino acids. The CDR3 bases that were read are TGTGCCAGCAGCTTAGACAGTGCCGGGGGAGGC. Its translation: CASSLDSAGGG. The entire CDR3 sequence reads CASSLDSAGGGYTF.

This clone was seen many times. The part of the CDR3 DNA that was read is TGCAGTGCTAGTTCGGTAGCCGGGGAG. Protein sequence: CSASSVAGE. The entire CDR3 protein reads CSASSVAGELFF. The chain couples TRBV20-1 to TRBJ2-2, with no clear D. Read coverage stops 3 residues before the CDR3 terminus; the germline J gene supplies the remainder. V was trimmed by 3 bases and J by 6 bases, leaving 8 bases between them. Germline values: CDR1 DFQATT, CDR2 SNEGSKA (reference sequence). The CDR3 has 12 amino acids.

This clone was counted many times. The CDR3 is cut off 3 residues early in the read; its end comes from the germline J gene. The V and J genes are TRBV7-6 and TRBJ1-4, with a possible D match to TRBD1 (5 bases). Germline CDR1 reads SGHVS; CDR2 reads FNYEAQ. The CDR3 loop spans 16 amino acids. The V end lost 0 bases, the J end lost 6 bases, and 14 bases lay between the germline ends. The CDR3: CASSLAPTAGYEKLFF. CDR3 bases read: TGTGCCAGCAGCTTAGCCCCGACAGCCGGGTATGAAAAA.

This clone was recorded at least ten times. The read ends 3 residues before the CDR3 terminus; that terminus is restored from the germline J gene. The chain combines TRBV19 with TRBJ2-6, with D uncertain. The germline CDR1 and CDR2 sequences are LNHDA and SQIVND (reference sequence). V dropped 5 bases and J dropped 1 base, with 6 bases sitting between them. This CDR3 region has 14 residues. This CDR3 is CASSSGSGANVLTF. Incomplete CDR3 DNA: TGTGCCAGTAGTTCCGGGTCTGGGGCCAACGTC.

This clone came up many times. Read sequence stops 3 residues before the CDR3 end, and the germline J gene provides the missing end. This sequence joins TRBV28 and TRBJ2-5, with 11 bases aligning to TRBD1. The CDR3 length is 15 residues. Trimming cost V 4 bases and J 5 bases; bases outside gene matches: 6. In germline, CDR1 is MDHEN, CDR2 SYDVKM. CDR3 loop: CASSSGQGAMETQYF. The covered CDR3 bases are TGTGCCAGCAGTTCAGGACAGGGGGCAATGGAGACC.

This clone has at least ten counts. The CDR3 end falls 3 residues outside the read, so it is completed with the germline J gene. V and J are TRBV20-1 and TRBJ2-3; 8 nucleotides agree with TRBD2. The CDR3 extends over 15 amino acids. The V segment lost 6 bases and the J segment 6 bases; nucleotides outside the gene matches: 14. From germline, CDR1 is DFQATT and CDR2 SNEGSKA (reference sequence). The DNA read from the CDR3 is TGCAGTGCACCTGCCGGGGGGGTGAGCCTGGATACG. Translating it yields CSAPAGGVSLDT. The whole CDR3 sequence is CSAPAGGVSLDTQYF.

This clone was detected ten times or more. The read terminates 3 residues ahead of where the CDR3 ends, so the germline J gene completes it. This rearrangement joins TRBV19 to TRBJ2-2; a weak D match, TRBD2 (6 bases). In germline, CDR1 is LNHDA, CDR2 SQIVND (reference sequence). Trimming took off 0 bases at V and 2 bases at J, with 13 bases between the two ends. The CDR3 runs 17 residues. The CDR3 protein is CASSIDSTGGNTGELFF. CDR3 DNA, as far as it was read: TGTGCCAGTAGTATAGATTCGACCGGGGGAAACACCGGGGAG.

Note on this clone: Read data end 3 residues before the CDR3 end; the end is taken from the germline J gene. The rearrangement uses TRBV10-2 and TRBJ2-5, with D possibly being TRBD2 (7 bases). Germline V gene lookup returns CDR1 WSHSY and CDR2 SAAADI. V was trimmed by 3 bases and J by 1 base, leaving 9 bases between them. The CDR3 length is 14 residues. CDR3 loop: CASSDAGAQETQYF. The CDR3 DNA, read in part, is TGCGCCAGCAGTGATGCGGGGGCCCAAGAGACC.

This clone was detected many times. The CDR3: CASRRYYEQYF. The CDR3 DNA, read in part, is TGTGCCAGCAGACGGTACTACGAG. The rearrangement joins TRBV7-2 to TRBJ2-7; D is undetermined. The CDR3 extends 3 residues past the end of the read, so its final part is completed from the germline J gene. V dropped 6 bases and J dropped 3 bases, with 6 bases sitting between them. The CDR3 covers 11 residues. The V gene's germline CDR1 is SGHTA and CDR2 FQGNSA.

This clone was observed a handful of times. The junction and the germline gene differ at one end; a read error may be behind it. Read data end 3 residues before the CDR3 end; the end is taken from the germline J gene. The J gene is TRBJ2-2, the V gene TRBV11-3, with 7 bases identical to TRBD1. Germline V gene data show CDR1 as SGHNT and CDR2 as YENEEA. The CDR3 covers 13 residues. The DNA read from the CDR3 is TGTGCCAGCAGCTTCGCCGCCTCAGGGGGG. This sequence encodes CASSFAASGG. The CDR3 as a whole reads CASSFAASGGLFF.

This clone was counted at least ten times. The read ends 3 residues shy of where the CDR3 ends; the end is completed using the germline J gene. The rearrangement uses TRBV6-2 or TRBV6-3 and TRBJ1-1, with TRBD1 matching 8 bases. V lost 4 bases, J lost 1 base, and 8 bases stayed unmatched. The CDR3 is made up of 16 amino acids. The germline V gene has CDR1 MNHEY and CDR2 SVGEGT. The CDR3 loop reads CASSSGWTGPNTEAFF. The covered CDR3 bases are TGTGCCAGCAGTTCCGGGTGGACAGGGCCGAACACTGAA.

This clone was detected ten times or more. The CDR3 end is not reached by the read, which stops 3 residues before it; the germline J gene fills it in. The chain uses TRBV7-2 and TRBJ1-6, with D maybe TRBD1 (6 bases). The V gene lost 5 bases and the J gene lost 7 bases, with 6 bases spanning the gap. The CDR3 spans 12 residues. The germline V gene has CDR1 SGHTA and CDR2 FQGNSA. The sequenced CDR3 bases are TGTGCCAGCAGCGGACAGAATTCACCC. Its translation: CASSGQNSP. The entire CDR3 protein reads CASSGQNSPLHF.

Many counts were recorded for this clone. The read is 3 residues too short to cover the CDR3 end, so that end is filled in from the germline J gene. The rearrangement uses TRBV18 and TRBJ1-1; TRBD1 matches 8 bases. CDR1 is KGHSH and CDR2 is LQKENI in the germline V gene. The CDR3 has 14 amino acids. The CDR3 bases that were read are TGTGCCAGCTCACCACCGAGGACAGGGAATGGA. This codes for CASSPPRTGNG. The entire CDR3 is CASSPPRTGNGAFF.

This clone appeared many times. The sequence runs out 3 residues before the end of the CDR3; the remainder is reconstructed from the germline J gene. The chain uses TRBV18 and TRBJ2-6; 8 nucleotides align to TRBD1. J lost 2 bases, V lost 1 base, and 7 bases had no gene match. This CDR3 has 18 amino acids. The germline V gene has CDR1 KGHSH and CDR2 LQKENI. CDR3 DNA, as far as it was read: TGTGCCAGCTCACCACGCGAGACAGGGGAACCTGGGGCCAACGTC. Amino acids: CASSPRETGEPGANV. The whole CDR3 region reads CASSPRETGEPGANVLTF.

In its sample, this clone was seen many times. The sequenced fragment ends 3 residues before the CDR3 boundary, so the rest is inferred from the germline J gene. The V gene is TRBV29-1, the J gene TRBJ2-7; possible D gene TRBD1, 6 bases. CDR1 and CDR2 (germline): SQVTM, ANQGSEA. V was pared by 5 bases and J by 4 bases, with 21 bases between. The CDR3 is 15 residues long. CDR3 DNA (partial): TGCAGCGTTTTAAAGTTGGGACATCGGGAATACGAG. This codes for CSVLKLGHREYE. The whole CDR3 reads CSVLKLGHREYEQYF.

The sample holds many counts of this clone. This CDR3 is CASSEVTGDETQYF. CDR3 DNA, as far as it was read: TGTGCCAGCAGTGAAGTCACAGGGGATGAGACC. This sequence joins TRBV6-1 and TRBJ2-5, with TRBD1 matching 7 bases. With the read ending 3 residues before the CDR3 end, the germline J gene is used to fill in that end. The germline gives CDR1 MNHNS, CDR2 SASEGT. This CDR3 region has 14 residues. The trim removed 1 base at V and 5 bases at J, leaving 4 bases unmatched.

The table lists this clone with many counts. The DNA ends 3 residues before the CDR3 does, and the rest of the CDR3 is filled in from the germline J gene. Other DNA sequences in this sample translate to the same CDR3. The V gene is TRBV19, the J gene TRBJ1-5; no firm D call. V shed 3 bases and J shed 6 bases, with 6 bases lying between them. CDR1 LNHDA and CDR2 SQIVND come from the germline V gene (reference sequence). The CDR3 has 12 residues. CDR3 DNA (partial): TGTGCCAGTAGTATCGGTCTTCAGCCC. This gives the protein CASSIGLQP. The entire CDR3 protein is CASSIGLQPQHF.

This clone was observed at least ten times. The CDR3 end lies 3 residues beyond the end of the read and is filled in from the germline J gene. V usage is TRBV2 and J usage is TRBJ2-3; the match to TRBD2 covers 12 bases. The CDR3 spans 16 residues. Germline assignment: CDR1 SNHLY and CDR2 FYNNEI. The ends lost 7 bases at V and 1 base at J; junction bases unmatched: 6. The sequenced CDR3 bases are TGTGCCAGCACTGGCCGGACTAGCGGGGGCACAGATACG. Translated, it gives CASTGRTSGGTDT. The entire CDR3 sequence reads CASTGRTSGGTDTQYF.

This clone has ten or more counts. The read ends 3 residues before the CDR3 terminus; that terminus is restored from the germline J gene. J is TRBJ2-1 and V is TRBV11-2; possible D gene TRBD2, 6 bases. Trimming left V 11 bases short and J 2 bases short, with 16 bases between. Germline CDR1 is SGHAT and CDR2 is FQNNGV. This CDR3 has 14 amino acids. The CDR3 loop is CAGRAGGAYNEQFF. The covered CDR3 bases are TGTGCCGGAAGAGCCGGGGGAGCCTACAATGAG.

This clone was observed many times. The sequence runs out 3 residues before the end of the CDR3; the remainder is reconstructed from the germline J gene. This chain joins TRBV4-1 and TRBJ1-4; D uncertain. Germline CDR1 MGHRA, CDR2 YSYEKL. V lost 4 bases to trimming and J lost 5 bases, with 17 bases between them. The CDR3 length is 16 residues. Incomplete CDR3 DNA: TGCGCCAGCAGCCGCTCTCCTGGCGGGTTGAATGAAAAA. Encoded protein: CASSRSPGGLNEK. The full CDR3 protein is CASSRSPGGLNEKLFF.